Shown below are 2 T cell receptor beta chains from a single sample sequenced in a study of T cell responses to AZD1222 COVID-19 vaccine. Sequenced by immunoSEQ multiplex PCR; TCRdb stores in-frame clones only, minus some. The table records about 140,000 clones, 91% of them present only once. Sequencing was performed on peripheral blood, taken 28 days after the second dose of the MenACWY control vaccine. All receptors come from an adult who received the MenACWY meningococcal vaccine as a control.

This chain joins TRBV2 and TRBJ1-1; D is undetermined. Per the germline V gene, CDR1 is SNHLY and CDR2 is FYNNEI. The CDR3 has 12 amino acids. Trimming stripped 4 bases from V and 3 bases from J, with 6 bases between. Here the CDR3 DNA reads TGTGCCAGCAGTGTCGATGACACTGAAGCTTTCTTT. It specifies CASSVDDTEAFF.

This sequence joins TRBV6-5 and TRBJ2-7, with a tentative D call TRBD1 (5 bases). Trimming pared 0 bases from V and 4 bases from J, leaving 13 bases between. This CDR3 region has 15 residues. Germline V gene lookup returns CDR1 MNHEY and CDR2 SVGAGI. In DNA form, the CDR3 reads TGTGCCAGCAGTTACTCGAAGGGGCCTGATTACGAGCAGTACTTC. Translation: CASSYSKGPDYEQYF.